This is a list of T cell receptor beta chains from one sample in a study of T-cell reconstitution after alpha-beta-depleted transplantation in children. TCRdb fed the PCR reads into MiXCR, producing one record per CDR3 protein. The data show about 160,000 distinct CDR3 sequences, 11% seen once. Sequencing was performed on PBMCs, taken before TCRalphabeta/CD19-depleted stem cell transplant. The receptor set was obtained from a boy under 10 years old with acute myeloid leukemia, due to receive a stem cell transplant. Each CDR3 is given without its conserved first and last residue.

CDR3 protein	V gene	J gene
ASSVEGISTDTQY	TRBV9	TRBJ2-3
SVRQGANTEAF	TRBV29-1	TRBJ1-1
SALGPGPLTGELF	TRBV29-1	TRBJ2-2
ASSGSVNYGYT	TRBV10-2	TRBJ1-2
RTKGGTEAF	TRBV20-1	TRBJ1-1
ASSSGSPGETQY	TRBV5-1	TRBJ2-5
SALRTGLNTEAF	TRBV20-1	TRBJ1-1
ASSKARGRTGLDLMGNQPQH	TRBV21-1	TRBJ1-5
ASSMERGPYNEQF	TRBV5-1	TRBJ2-1
ASSEGQGGAF	TRBV5-1	TRBJ1-1
SARGDTHNSPLH	TRBV20-1	TRBJ1-6